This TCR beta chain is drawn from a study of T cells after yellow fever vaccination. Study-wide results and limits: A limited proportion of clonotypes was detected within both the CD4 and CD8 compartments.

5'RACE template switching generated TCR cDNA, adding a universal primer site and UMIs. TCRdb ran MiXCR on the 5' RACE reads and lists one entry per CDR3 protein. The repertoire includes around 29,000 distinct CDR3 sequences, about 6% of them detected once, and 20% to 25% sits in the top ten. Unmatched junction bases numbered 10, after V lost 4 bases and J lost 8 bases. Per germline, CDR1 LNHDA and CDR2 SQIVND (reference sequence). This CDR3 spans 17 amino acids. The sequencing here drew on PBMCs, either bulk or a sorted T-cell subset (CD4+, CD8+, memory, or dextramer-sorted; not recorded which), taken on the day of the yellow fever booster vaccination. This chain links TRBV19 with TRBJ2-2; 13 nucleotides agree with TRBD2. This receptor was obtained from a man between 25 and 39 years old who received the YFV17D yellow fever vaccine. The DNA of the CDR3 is TGTGCCAGTAGTACCCGGGGGACTAGCGGGATTACGGGGGAGCTGTTTTTT. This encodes CASSTRGTSGITGELFF.